These 14 T cell receptor beta chains originate from one sample sequenced in a study of T cells in Graves' hyperthyroidism and ophthalmopathy. RNA transcripts served as the template for amplifying TCR beta CDR3 regions. HTBI primers drove first-round RT-PCR of the TCR CDR3. One entry per CDR3 protein, called by TCRdb with MiXCR from the multiplex PCR reads. The data contain about 200,000 distinct CDR3 sequences, around 17% of them singletons. Sample: blood. Source of these receptors: a woman aged 45-65 years with Graves' hyperthyroidism.

This clonotype was picked up many times. The chain joins TRBV27 to TRBJ1-1; the D is unclear. The CDR3 has 15 residues. Deletions cut 8 bases from V and 4 bases from J, with 20 bases between. Germline CDR1 is MNHEY and CDR2 is SMNVEV (reference sequence). CDR3 region: CASGGLIGFGTEAFF. CDR3 nucleotides: TGTGCCAGCGGCGGCCTGATTGGGTTCGGCACTGAAGCTTTCTTT.

This clonotype was recorded many times. The chain links TRBV6-2 or TRBV6-3 to TRBJ2-1; TRBD2 is a possible D gene (5 bases). The CDR3 covers 12 residues. V shed 6 bases and J shed 9 bases, with 12 bases lying between them. The germline V gene has CDR1 MNHEY and CDR2 SVGEGT. As DNA, the CDR3 is TGTGCCAGCAGAAGGGTCGAGGGTGAGCAGTTCTTC. Residues: CASRRVEGEQFF.

The table lists this clonotype with many counts. This chain joins TRBV20-1 and TRBJ2-2; D assignment may be TRBD1 or TRBD2 (6 bases each). Trimming shortened V by 0 bases and J by 2 bases, and 7 bases separated the two germline ends. This CDR3 region has 14 residues. CDR1 and CDR2 (germline): DFQATT, SNEGSKA (reference sequence). The CDR3 coding sequence is TGCAGTGCTAGAGAGGGGGGCAACACCGGGGAGCTGTTTTTT. Amino acids: CSAREGGNTGELFF.

This clonotype has ten or more counts. CDR3 coding DNA: TGTGCCAGCAGTTTCGACGGACAGGGGGGCAATCAGCCCCAGCATTTT. As protein: CASSFDGQGGNQPQHF. The gene calls are TRBV28 and TRBJ1-5; 10 nucleotides match TRBD1. Germline-derived CDR1 and CDR2 are MDHEN and SYDVKM. CDR3 length: 16 amino acids. Unmatched junction bases numbered 4, after V lost 3 bases and J lost 2 bases.

The V and J genes are TRBV18 and TRBJ2-1; no clear D. Trimming pared 8 bases from V and 6 bases from J, leaving 17 bases between. The germline V gene has CDR1 KGHSH and CDR2 LQKENI. CDR3 length equals 14 residues. The CDR3, as DNA: TGTGCCAGCACAGTCCCCTCAGCCTGCAATGAGCAGTTCTTC. Its protein is CASTVPSACNEQFF.

This clonotype was seen repeatedly, ten times or more. The V and J genes are TRBV20-1 and TRBJ1-1, with D perhaps matching TRBD1 (5 bases). Trimming stripped 3 bases from V and 4 bases from J, with 6 bases between. CDR3 length equals 11 residues. The germline V gene encodes CDR1 DFQATT and CDR2 SNEGSKA (reference sequence). Here the CDR3 DNA reads TGCAGTGCTAGCCAGGGCACTGAAGCTTTCTTT. Protein sequence: CSASQGTEAFF.

V and J are TRBV6-1 and TRBJ2-6, with a possible D match to TRBD1 (5 bases). V was cut by 6 bases and J by 0 bases, with 9 bases left in between. Germline-derived CDR1 and CDR2 are MNHNS and SASEGT. The CDR3 is 15 amino acids. The CDR3 reads CASSPQVSGANVLTF. Here the CDR3 DNA reads TGTGCCAGCAGCCCACAGGTCTCTGGGGCCAACGTCCTGACTTTC.

This clonotype has at least ten counts. V usage is TRBV20-1 and J usage is TRBJ2-1; D is possibly TRBD2 (6 bases). V dropped 5 bases and J dropped 5 bases, with 16 bases sitting between them. There are 14 residues in the CDR3. CDR1 and CDR2 (germline): DFQATT, SNEGSKA (reference sequence). The CDR3 region has the DNA TGCAGTGCTCCATCGGGACTTACGCACAATGAGCAGTTCTTC. Protein sequence: CSAPSGLTHNEQFF.

This clonotype has only a few counts. V and J are TRBV25-1 and TRBJ1-5, with no clear D. V gave up 4 bases and J gave up 3 bases, with 22 bases separating them. The CDR3 is made up of 18 amino acids. Germline CDR1 and CDR2: MGHDK and SYGVNS. The CDR3 here is CASSARIRGVVINQPQHF. The CDR3 DNA reads TGTGCCAGCAGTGCGAGGATCCGCGGGGTAGTGATCAATCAGCCCCAGCATTTT. The whole variable domain, remainder taken from reference TRBV25-1 and TRBJ1-5, is EADIYQTPRYLVIGTGKKITLECSQTMGHDKMYWYQQDPGMELHLIHYSYGVNSTEKGDLSSESTVSRIRTEHFPLTLESARPSHTSQYLCASSARIRGVVINQPQHFGDGTRLSIL.

This CDR3 reads CASSAVGGDYGYTF. CDR3 in DNA: TGTGCCAGCAGTGCGGTAGGGGGCGACTATGGCTACACCTTC. The chain uses TRBV2 and TRBJ1-2; 7 bases map to TRBD1. Germline V gives CDR1 SNHLY, CDR2 FYNNEI. This CDR3 region has 14 residues. Trimming at V came to 4 bases and at J to 3 bases, leaving 5 bases not matched to a gene.

This clonotype occurred a few times. The chain has TRBV29-1 and TRBJ2-5; 8 positions agree with TRBD2. Trimming removed 7 bases from V and 3 bases from J; junction bases left unmatched: 13. The CDR3 has 15 residues. Germline loops: CDR1 SQVTM, CDR2 ANQGSEA. The CDR3, as DNA: TGCAGCGCTCACTCGAGGACTAGCCTGAAAGAGACCCAGTACTTC. Amino acids: CSAHSRTSLKETQYF. The entire variable domain, with the rest obtained from reference TRBV29-1 and TRBJ2-5, is as follows: SAVISQKPSRDICQRGTSLTIQCQVDSQVTMMFWYRQQPGQSLTLIATANQGSEATYESGFVIDKFPISRPNLTFSTLTVSNMSPEDSSIYLCSAHSRTSLKETQYFGPGTRLLVL.

This clonotype was counted between two and nine times. The chain has TRBV14 and TRBJ2-2; 10 bases are shared with TRBD2. Germline V gives CDR1 SGHDN, CDR2 FVKESK. After removal of 1 base from V and 7 bases from J, the junction contained 6 bases not matched to a gene. The CDR3 runs 16 residues. The CDR3: CASSQGLAGRGGELFF. Written as DNA, the CDR3 is TGTGCCAGCAGCCAAGGACTAGCGGGCCGGGGCGGGGAGCTGTTTTTT.

This clonotype was picked up many times. The V gene is TRBV20-1, the J gene TRBJ1-5; D is perhaps TRBD1 (6 bases). Germline V lookup: CDR1 DFQATT, CDR2 SNEGSKA (reference sequence). The V and J ends lost 5 bases and 5 bases respectively, with 13 bases between them. The CDR3 sequence is 13 residues long. Written as DNA, the CDR3 is TGCAGTGCTTATGACAGGCCTGATCAGCCCCAGCATTTT. As protein: CSAYDRPDQPQHF.

Ten or more counts support this clonotype. The CDR3 DNA sequence: TGTGCCAGCAGCCGACGGGACACCTGGGGACAAGAGACCCAGTACTTC. Protein product: CASSRRDTWGQETQYF. The chain couples TRBV3-1 to TRBJ2-5, with D tentatively TRBD1 (6 bases). The CDR3 loop spans 16 amino acids. Per the germline V gene, CDR1 is LGHDT and CDR2 is YNNKEL (reference sequence). V shed 4 bases and J shed 2 bases, with 17 bases lying between them.